Sequencing of this T cell receptor beta chain was carried out in a study of cytomegalovirus exposure and HLA in healthy donors. Germline V gene sequence: CDR1 LGHNA, CDR2 YSLEER. This CDR3 is 18 amino acids long. With 0 bases clipped from V and 6 bases from J, the junction kept 12 bases outside the gene matches. On this clone: Its antigen remains unidentified.

Vbeta (60) and Jbeta (13) primers were used in the PCR. Profiling relied on immunoSEQ multiplex PCR, and the TCRdb table lists in-frame clones only, not all of them. Among 150,000 to 200,000 clones, about 76% were seen once, and the ten largest hold approximately 2.4%. Study-wide findings and caveats: Analysis was performed later, and it showed HLA-associated TCR beta chains to be more clonally expanded than equally common others. Many donors carried some public TCRs, although rarity characterized most TCR sequences. There were reportedly fewer N-insertions in an Asian-associated ancestry cluster than the approximately 670-donor mean, in a later analysis.

The source of this sequence is a woman between 40 and 55 years old in good health and CMV-seropositive. The chain is built from TRBV4-3 and TRBJ2-1; 9 bases map to TRBD2. The sequenced sample consisted of PBMCs. In DNA form, the CDR3 reads TGCGCCAGCAGCCAAGATCGTGCGAGCGGGGGGTCCACCAATGAGCAGTTCTTC. Residues: CASSQDRASGGSTNEQFF.